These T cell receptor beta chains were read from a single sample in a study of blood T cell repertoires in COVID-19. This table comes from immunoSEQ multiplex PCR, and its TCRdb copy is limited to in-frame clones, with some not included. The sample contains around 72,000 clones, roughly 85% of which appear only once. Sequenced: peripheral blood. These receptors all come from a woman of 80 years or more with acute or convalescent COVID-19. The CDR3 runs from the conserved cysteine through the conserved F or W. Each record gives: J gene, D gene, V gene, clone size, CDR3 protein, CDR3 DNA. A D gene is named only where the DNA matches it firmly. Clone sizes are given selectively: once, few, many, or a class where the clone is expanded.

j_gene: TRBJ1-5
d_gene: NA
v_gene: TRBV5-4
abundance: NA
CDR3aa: CASSFFGGNQPQHF
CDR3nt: TGTGCCAGCAGCTTTTTCGGAGGCAATCAGCCCCAGCATTTT

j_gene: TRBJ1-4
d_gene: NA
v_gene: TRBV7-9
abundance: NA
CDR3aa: CVSSLEQGENEWKLFF
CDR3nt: TGTGTCAGCAGCTTAGAACAGGGAGAAAATGAATGGAAACTGTTTTTT

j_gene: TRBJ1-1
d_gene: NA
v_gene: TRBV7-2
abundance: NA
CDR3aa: CASSLGRNEAFF
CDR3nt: TGTGCCAGCAGCTTAGGCAGGAATGAAGCTTTCTTT

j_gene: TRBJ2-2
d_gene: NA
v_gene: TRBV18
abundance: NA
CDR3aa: CASSPLAGELFF
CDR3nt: TGTGCCAGCTCACCGTTAGCCGGGGAGCTGTTTTTT

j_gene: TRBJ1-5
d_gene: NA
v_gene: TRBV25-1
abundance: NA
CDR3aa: CASRQGNQPQHF
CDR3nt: TGTGCCAGCAGACAGGGCAATCAGCCCCAGCATTTT

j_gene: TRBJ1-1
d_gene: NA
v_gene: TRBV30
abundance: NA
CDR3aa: CAWRLDTEAFF
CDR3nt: TGTGCCTGGAGACTTGACACTGAAGCTTTCTTT

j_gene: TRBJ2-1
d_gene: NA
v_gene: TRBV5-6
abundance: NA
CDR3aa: CASSAQGLNEQFF
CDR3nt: TGTGCCAGCAGCGCCCAGGGTCTCAATGAGCAGTTCTTC

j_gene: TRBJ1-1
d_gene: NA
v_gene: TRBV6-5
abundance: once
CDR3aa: CASSSTAMNTEAFF
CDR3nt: TGTGCCAGCAGTTCGACAGCAATGAACACTGAAGCTTTCTTT

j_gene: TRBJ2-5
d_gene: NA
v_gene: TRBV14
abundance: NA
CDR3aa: CASSQVEGRGETQYF
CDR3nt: TGTGCCAGCAGCCAAGTCGAGGGGCGGGGAGAGACCCAGTACTTC

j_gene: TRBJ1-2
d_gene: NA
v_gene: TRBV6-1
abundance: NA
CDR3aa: CASSEGGYGYTF
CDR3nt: TGTGCCAGCAGTGAAGGAGGCTATGGCTACACCTTC

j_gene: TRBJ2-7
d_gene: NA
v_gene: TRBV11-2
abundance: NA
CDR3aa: CASSLVWQEYEQYF
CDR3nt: TGTGCCAGCAGCTTAGTATGGCAGGAATACGAGCAGTACTTC

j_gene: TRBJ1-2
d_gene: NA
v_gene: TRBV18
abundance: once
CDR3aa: CASSPEQGNYGYTF
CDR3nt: TGTGCCAGCTCACCAGAGCAGGGTAACTATGGCTACACCTTC

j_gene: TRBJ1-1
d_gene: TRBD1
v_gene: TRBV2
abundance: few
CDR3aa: CASSEYRGNTEAFF
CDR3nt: TGTGCCAGCAGTGAATACAGGGGGAACACTGAAGCTTTCTTT

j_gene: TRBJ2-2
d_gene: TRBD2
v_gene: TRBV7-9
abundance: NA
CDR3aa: CASSLGLAGENTGELFF
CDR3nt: TGTGCCAGCAGCTTAGGGCTAGCGGGGGAGAACACCGGGGAGCTGTTTTTT

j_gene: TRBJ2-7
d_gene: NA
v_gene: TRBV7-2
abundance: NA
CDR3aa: CASSLDTGFISSYEQYF
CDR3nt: TGTGCCAGCAGCTTAGACACAGGGTTCATCTCCTCCTACGAGCAGTACTTC

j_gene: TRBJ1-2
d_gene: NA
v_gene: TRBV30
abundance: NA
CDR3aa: CAWGTGDYTF
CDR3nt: TGTGCCTGGGGTACCGGTGACTACACCTTC

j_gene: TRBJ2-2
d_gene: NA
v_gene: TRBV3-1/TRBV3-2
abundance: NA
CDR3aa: CASSQREGTGELFF
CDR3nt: TGTGCCAGCAGCCAGCGCGAGGGTACCGGGGAGCTGTTTTTT

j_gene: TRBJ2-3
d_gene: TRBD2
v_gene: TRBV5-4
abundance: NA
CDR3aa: CASRRWTSGGLGTDTQYF
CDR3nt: TGTGCCAGCAGAAGATGGACTAGCGGGGGGTTGGGCACAGATACGCAGTATTTT

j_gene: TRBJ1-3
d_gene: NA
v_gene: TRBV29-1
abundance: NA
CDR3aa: CSVEDRGLNTIYF
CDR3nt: TGCAGCGTTGAAGACAGGGGCCTGAACACCATATATTTT

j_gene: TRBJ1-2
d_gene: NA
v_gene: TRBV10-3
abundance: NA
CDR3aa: CAISESNRGRRDYGYTF
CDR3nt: TGTGCCATCAGTGAGTCGAATCGAGGGCGGAGAGACTATGGCTACACCTTC

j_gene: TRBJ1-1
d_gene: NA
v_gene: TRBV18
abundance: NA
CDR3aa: CASSPAGSTEAFF
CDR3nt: TGTGCCAGCTCACCGGCGGGGAGCACTGAAGCTTTCTTT

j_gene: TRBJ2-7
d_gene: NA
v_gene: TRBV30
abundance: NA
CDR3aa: CAWSPQASYEQYF
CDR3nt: TGTGCCTGGAGCCCCCAGGCCTCCTACGAGCAGTACTTC

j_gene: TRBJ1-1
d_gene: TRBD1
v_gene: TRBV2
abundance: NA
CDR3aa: CASNGGTGKTEAFF
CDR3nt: TGTGCCAGCAATGGGGGGACAGGGAAAACTGAAGCTTTCTTT

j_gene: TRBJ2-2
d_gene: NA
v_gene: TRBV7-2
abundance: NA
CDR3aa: CASSPIATNTGELFF
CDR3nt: TGTGCCAGCAGCCCGATAGCGACAAACACCGGGGAGCTGTTTTTT

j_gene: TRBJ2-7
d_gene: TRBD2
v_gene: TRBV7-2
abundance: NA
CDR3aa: CASSLGLAGDRYEQYF
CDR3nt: TGTGCCAGCAGCTTAGGACTAGCGGGAGACCGCTACGAGCAGTACTTC

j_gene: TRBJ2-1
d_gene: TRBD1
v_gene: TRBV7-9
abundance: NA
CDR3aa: CASSPLGLRSSGGQFF
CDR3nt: TGTGCCAGCAGCCCACTCGGGCTACGAAGTTCAGGGGGGCAGTTCTTC

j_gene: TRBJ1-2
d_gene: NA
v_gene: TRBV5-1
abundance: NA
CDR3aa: CASSGAPANYGYTF
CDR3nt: TGCGCCAGCAGCGGTGCCCCAGCTAACTATGGCTACACCTTC

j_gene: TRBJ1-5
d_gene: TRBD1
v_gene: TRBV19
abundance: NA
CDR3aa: CASSRQGFQPQHF
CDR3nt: TGTGCCAGTAGCAGACAGGGGTTTCAGCCCCAGCATTTT

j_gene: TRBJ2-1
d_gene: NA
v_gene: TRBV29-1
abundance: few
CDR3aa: CSVDDRPGQISYNEQFF
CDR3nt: TGCAGCGTTGATGACAGGCCCGGACAGATTTCTTACAATGAGCAGTTCTTC

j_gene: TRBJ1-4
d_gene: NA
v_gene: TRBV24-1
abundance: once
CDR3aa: CATSDSSEKLFF
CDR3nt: TGTGCCACCAGTGATTCCTCGGAAAAACTGTTTTTT

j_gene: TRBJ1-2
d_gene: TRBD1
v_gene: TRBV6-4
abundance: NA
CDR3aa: CASSPTGGYGYTF
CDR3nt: TGTGCCAGCAGTCCAACAGGGGGCTATGGCTACACCTTC

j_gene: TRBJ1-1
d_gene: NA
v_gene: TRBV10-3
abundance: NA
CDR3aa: CAISESTWVTEAFF
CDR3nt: TGTGCCATCAGTGAGTCGACATGGGTCACTGAAGCTTTCTTT